A single sample gave rise to the 12 T cell receptor beta chains below, sequenced in a study of cytomegalovirus exposure and HLA in healthy donors (dated by TCRdb to about 2017). Library preparation used the immunoSEQ multiplex PCR assay. Here the immuneACCESS table is served through TCRdb, limited to in-frame sequences with V and J called. Missing clones are a known gap in these copies; in checked studies unresolved V genes cover under half, and the rest lacks a known reason. This sample comprises some 310,000 clones, around 90% of them detected only once. The ten largest clones add up to approximately 0.9% of the sample. The sequencing sample was made of PBMCs. All receptors derive from a man aged 25 to 40 in good health and CMV-seronegative.

This clone was recorded only once. This chain joins TRBV10-1 and TRBJ1-1, with D possibly being TRBD1 (6 bases). This CDR3 is 13 amino acids long. The ends were cut back, 8 bases at V and 1 base at J, with 11 bases in the middle. Germline V lookup: CDR1 WNHNN, CDR2 SYGVQD (reference sequence). In DNA form, the CDR3 reads TGCGCCAGCCAACGCAGGGGGAACACTGAAGCTTTCTTT. It is translated as CASQRRGNTEAFF.

This clone is a singleton in its sample. This sequence joins TRBV6-5 and TRBJ2-2, with TRBD1 as a possible D gene (6 bases). Germline CDR1 and CDR2: MNHEY and SVGAGI. The CDR3 consists of 14 residues. The V gene lost 6 bases and the J gene lost 1 base, with 9 bases spanning the gap. The CDR3 loop is CASRKQGNTGELFF. Written as DNA, the CDR3 is TGTGCCAGCAGAAAACAGGGGAACACCGGGGAGCTGTTTTTT.

The chain has TRBV21-1 and TRBJ1-5; the table assigns TRBD1, which was not confirmed against the DNA. TRBV21-1 is noted as a pseudogene. The CDR3 is 16 amino acids. CDR3 in amino acids: CASSKGDRSTNQPQHF. The CDR3 DNA sequence: TGTGCCAGCAGCAAGGGGGACAGAAGCACAAATCAGCCCCAGCATTTT.

This clone was counted once. The chain is built from TRBV6-5 and TRBJ1-2, with 8 bases lining up with TRBD1. The trim removed 6 bases at V and 7 bases at J, leaving 7 bases unmatched. Germline V lookup: CDR1 MNHEY, CDR2 SVGAGI. The CDR3 loop spans 13 amino acids. This CDR3 reads CASRGQVFGGYTF. Written as DNA, the CDR3 is TGTGCCAGCAGGGGACAGGTTTTCGGTGGCTACACCTTC.

This chain connects TRBV14 to TRBJ2-1, with D perhaps matching TRBD1 (6 bases). The V end lost 5 bases, the J end lost 5 bases, and 16 bases lay between the germline ends. The CDR3 totals 15 residues. Germline values: CDR1 SGHDN, CDR2 FVKESK. CDR3 nucleotide sequence: TGTGCCAGCAGCAATTGGGACACGAGGGACAATGAGCAGTTCTTC. The encoded protein is CASSNWDTRDNEQFF.

The gene calls are TRBV6-5 and TRBJ2-7; 9 positions agree with TRBD1. CDR3 length: 15 amino acids. Trimming cost V 0 bases and J 4 bases; bases outside gene matches: 4. Germline values: CDR1 MNHEY, CDR2 SVGAGI. The CDR3 sequence: CASSYSRTGVYEQYF. The CDR3 DNA reads TGTGCCAGCAGTTACTCAAGGACAGGGGTTTACGAGCAGTACTTC.

This rearrangement joins TRBV6-5 to TRBJ2-3; 8 nucleotides match TRBD2. V shed 0 bases, J shed 4 bases, and the junction held 3 bases outside the gene matches. Germline CDR1 reads MNHEY; CDR2 reads SVGAGI. This CDR3 comprises 15 residues. The CDR3 spells CASSYSGTRADTQYF. As DNA, the CDR3 is TGTGCCAGCAGTTACTCGGGGACTAGAGCAGATACGCAGTATTTT.

This sequence joins TRBV5-5 and TRBJ1-3; 7 bases are a match to TRBD1. Germline CDR1 reads SGHKS; CDR2 reads YYEKEE (reference sequence). V lost 4 bases and J lost 1; bases outside the gene matches: 8. CDR3 length: 16 amino acids. The chain's CDR3 is CASSRQGVGSGNTIYF. CDR3 nucleotides: TGTGCCAGCAGCCGACAGGGCGTGGGGTCTGGAAACACCATATATTTT.

The chain recombines TRBV18 with TRBJ1-1, with no clear D. V was pared by 5 bases and J by 1 base, with 8 bases between. Germline loops: CDR1 KGHSH, CDR2 LQKENI. CDR3 length: 13 residues. The CDR3 sequence: CASSSAGNTEAFF. In DNA, the CDR3 is TGTGCCAGCTCATCAGCAGGGAACACTGAAGCTTTCTTT.

The CDR3 coding sequence is TGCGCCAGCAGCCTTCGGGACAGACAAAGTGGCTCCTACGAGCAGTACTTC. It specifies CASSLRDRQSGSYEQYF. The chain has TRBV5-1 and TRBJ2-7; 7 bases align to TRBD1. Looked up from germline, CDR1 is SGHRS and CDR2 is YFSETQ. The CDR3 consists of 17 residues. V lost 4 bases and J lost 0; bases outside the gene matches: 13.

The chain carries TRBV5-6 and TRBJ1-3; D possibly corresponds to TRBD1 (5 bases). This CDR3 contains 13 residues. Trimming took off 7 bases at V and 0 bases at J, with 8 bases between the two ends. CDR1 is SGHDT, CDR2 YYEEEE, per germline. The CDR3 is CASQRGSGNTIYF. The CDR3 DNA is TGTGCCAGCCAAAGGGGCTCTGGAAACACCATATATTTT.

For this clone: Other DNA sequences in this sample translate to the same CDR3. V is TRBV7-2 and J is TRBJ1-2; D uncertain. V lost 1 base to trimming and J lost 5 bases, with 5 bases between them. CDR3 size: 12 residues. Germline-derived CDR1 and CDR2 are SGHTA and FQGNSA. CDR3 protein: CASSLDGYGYTF. In DNA, the CDR3 is TGTGCCAGCAGCTTAGACGGGTATGGCTACACCTTC.